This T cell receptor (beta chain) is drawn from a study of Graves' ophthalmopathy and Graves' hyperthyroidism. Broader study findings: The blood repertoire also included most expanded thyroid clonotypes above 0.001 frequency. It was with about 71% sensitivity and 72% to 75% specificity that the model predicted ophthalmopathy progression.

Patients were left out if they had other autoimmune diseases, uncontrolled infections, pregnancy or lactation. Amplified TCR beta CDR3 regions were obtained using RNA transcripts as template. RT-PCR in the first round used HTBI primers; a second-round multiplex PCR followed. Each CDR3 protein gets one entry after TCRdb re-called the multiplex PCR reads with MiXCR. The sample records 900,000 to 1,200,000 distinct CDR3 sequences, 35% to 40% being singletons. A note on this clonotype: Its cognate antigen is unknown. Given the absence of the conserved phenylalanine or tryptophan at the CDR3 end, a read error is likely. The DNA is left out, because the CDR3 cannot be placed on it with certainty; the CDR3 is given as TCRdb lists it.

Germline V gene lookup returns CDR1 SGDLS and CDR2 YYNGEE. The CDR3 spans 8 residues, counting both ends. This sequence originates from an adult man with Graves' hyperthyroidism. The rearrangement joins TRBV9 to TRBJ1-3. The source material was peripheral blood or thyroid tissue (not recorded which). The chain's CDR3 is CASSVARL.